This TCR beta chain was found in a study of CD8 T cells in Susac syndrome. Negative isolation yielded CD8+ and CD4+ T cells; FACS enriched TEMRA cells. Random hexamers were used to reverse transcribe the RNA input (about 0.5 to 1 ug). Across 54 Vbeta and 13 Jbeta, TCR beta CDR3 was amplified with immunoSEQ multiplex PCR. TCRdb reprocessed the immunoSEQ multiplex PCR reads via MiXCR and lists one record per CDR3 protein. The data contain some 100,000 distinct CDR3 sequences, just under 95% of them seen just once; the ten biggest clones take up roughly 0.088%. The CDR3 length is 13 residues. Germline CDR1 is LGHDT and CDR2 is YNNKEL (reference sequence). The V end was cut by 8 bases, the J end by 0 bases, with 10 bases between.

The chain is built from TRBV3-1 and TRBJ1-2, with a tentative D call TRBD1 (6 bases). The sequence derives from a human donor with multiple sclerosis. Sequencing was performed on CD4+ T cells from PBMCs. CDR3 protein: CASLGGPNYGYTF. CDR3 in DNA: TGTGCCAGCCTAGGGGGACCTAACTATGGCTACACCTTC.